These T cell receptor beta chains were read from a single sample in a study of graft-versus-host responses after intestinal transplantation. Their antigen targets remain unknown. Libraries were prepared by immunoSEQ multiplex PCR; TCRdb keeps only in-frame clonotypes and omits some of them. The sample includes fewer than 60,000 clones, 65% to 85% of them seen just once. Sequences were derived from unstimulated CD4+ T cells sorted from spleen or lymph node cells, sampled before transplant. The receptors originated from a human donor who was the organ donor for an intestinal transplant. Both conserved end residues are trimmed from each CDR3. Each record gives: clone size, D gene, J gene, V gene, CDR3 protein. D genes are given only for firm matches. Clone size appears in some rows only: once, few, many, or a class for an expanded clone.

>NA|NA|TRBJ1-6|TRBV9
ASSDSSYNSPLH
>once|NA|TRBJ2-3|TRBV5-1
ASSPQTATSTDTQY
>NA|TRBD1|TRBJ2-1|TRBV7-2
ASSYDRGLPYEQF
>NA|NA|TRBJ2-4|TRBV5-4
ASSSGTSERIQY
>NA|NA|TRBJ1-1|TRBV7-6
ASSLGSNTEAF
>NA|NA|TRBJ2-2|TRBV21-1
ASSNWRRSGELF
>NA|NA|TRBJ2-7|TRBV5-4
ASSLVGIEQY
>NA|NA|TRBJ1-6|TRBV5-1
ASSIQGSNNSPLH
>once|TRBD1|TRBJ2-7|TRBV30
AWNPGQGAGEQY
>NA|NA|TRBJ1-2|TRBV4-3
ASSQVAGLSNYGYT
>NA|TRBD2|TRBJ2-5|TRBV4-1
ASSQVGLAGLGETQY
>NA|NA|TRBJ1-3|TRBV2
ASSRGPGNTIY
>NA|TRBD2|TRBJ2-3|TRBV10-1
ASTWTSRTDTQY
>NA|NA|TRBJ1-2|TRBV6-1
ASRPPGRNYGYT
>NA|TRBD2|TRBJ2-3|TRBV11-3
ASSLGLAASTDTQY
>NA|NA|TRBJ1-2|TRBV19
ASRSQSGAGYGYT
>once|TRBD2|TRBJ2-1|TRBV10-3
AISASGDGYNEQF
>NA|NA|TRBJ2-7|TRBV4-1
ASSPNGAGASYEQY
>NA|TRBD2|TRBJ2-3|TRBV30
ACAGRTSTDTQY
>NA|NA|TRBJ2-3|TRBV2
ASSVAGAPGGTDTQY
>NA|NA|TRBJ1-5|TRBV12-5
ASGIQTLIANQPQH
>NA|NA|TRBJ1-3|TRBV11-2
ASSLDSQASGNTIY
>NA|NA|TRBJ1-2|TRBV7-9
ASSLFQGDGYT
>NA|NA|TRBJ2-4|TRBV6-1
ASSETRAKNIQY
>once|TRBD1|TRBJ1-6|TRBV5-6
ASSLFQGDSPLH
>NA|TRBD1|TRBJ1-5|TRBV19
ASRRGTGFLDQPQH
>NA|TRBD2|TRBJ2-7|TRBV6-6
ASSYSGTSAYEQY
>NA|TRBD2|TRBJ2-7|TRBV19
ASSIAGTSGYEQY
>once|TRBD2|TRBJ2-2|TRBV30
AWNGGGLAGVTGELF
>NA|NA|TRBJ2-3|TRBV5-8
ASTFSGTDTQY
>NA|NA|TRBJ2-5|TRBV5-1
ASSLESATQY
>NA|NA|TRBJ2-7|TRBV5-1
ASSLEGRETYEQY
>NA|TRBD1|TRBJ1-2|TRBV29-1
SAKQGQGRAYGYT
>NA|NA|TRBJ2-5|TRBV6-5
ASSLQETQY
>NA|TRBD2|TRBJ2-3|TRBV7-2
ASSLTGLAGVAYTDTQY
>NA|TRBD2|TRBJ2-5|TRBV9
ASSVDTSGGLQETQY
>NA|NA|TRBJ1-1|TRBV6-6
ASSYSQGTEAF
>NA|NA|TRBJ1-1|TRBV7-9
ASSPDRLNTEAF
>NA|NA|TRBJ1-2|TRBV5-1
ASSFWTAGIGYT
>few|TRBD1|TRBJ1-2|TRBV30
AWRDRGYGYT
>NA|NA|TRBJ2-4|TRBV20-1
SASRNIQY
>NA|TRBD2|TRBJ2-5|TRBV4-3
ASSQSAGGPETQY
>NA|NA|TRBJ2-3|TRBV6-1
ASSGPPGGGVTDTQY
>NA|NA|TRBJ1-2|TRBV5-4
ASSSGVLGYGYT
>NA|TRBD2|TRBJ2-1|TRBV5-8
ASSLVAGGPNEQF
>NA|TRBD1|TRBJ1-2|TRBV5-4
ASSSGQGRNNYGYT
>NA|NA|TRBJ2-1|TRBV11-3
ASSPGAWERDNEQF
>NA|TRBD2|TRBJ2-3|TRBV30
AWSRERGALTDTQY
>NA|NA|TRBJ2-2|TRBV5-1
ASSYAVTGGELF
>NA|NA|TRBJ1-1|TRBV29-1
SVESGAPAF
>NA|NA|TRBJ1-2|TRBV19
ASSIDGNYGYT
>NA|NA|TRBJ1-1|TRBV7-9
ASSFFSRTQRDTEAF
>NA|TRBD2|TRBJ2-1|TRBV15
ATSETREGLAHNEQF
>NA|NA|TRBJ2-2|TRBV28
ASSFLHPTANTGELF
>NA|TRBD1|TRBJ1-2|TRBV6-5
ASSYSAGGGYT
>NA|NA|TRBJ2-3|TRBV10-3
AISGRASLDTQY
>NA|TRBD2|TRBJ2-1|TRBV23-1
ASSPLAGGPDEQF
>NA|NA|TRBJ2-2|TRBV9
ASSLRDYTGELF
>NA|NA|TRBJ2-7|TRBV7-2
ASSLRPGLSYEQY